This TCR beta chain comes out of a study of shared clonotypes between healthy human individuals. Using immunoSEQ multiplex PCR, the repertoire was profiled, and TCRdb retains in-frame clones only, with some absent. The sample carries about 820,000 clones, 92% recorded once. Positive CCR7 selection of CD45RO-negative cells yielded the naive CD8 cells, and terminally differentiated effector memory CD45RA+ cells were excluded. CDR1 and CDR2 (germline): SEHNR, FQNEAQ (reference sequence). V lost 4 bases and J lost 0, with 12 bases in between. This CDR3 spans 16 amino acids. In regard to this clone: The antigen remains undetermined.

Whole-study findings and limits: Of the naive CD4 clonotypes, about 5.4% were shared across a handful of donors. Tissues were not sampled, only blood, and their repertoires likely differ. In general, naive subsets displayed greater estimated richness than memory subsets did.

The chain uses TRBV7-9 and TRBJ1-4; D gene unclear. The clonotype originates from a man aged 25-45 years in good health. The sample consisted of naive CD8+ T cells sorted from blood. The DNA for the CDR3 is TGTGCCAGCAGCTCTACGGTATCCCCAACTAATGAAAAACTGTTTTTT. This translates into CASSSTVSPTNEKLFF.